This entry lists 9 T cell receptor beta chains sequenced from one sample in a study of blood T cell repertoires in COVID-19 (dated by TCRdb to about 2020). Library generation was performed with the immunoSEQ multiplex PCR assay. In TCRdb, the immuneACCESS table is reduced to in-frame sequences with V and J assigned. These tables do not hold every clone; where another copy was compared, an unresolved V gene accounts for under half, and the others remain unexplained. A total of under 300,000 clones appear in this sample, 65% to 90% of them only once. Clones ranked in the top ten supply around 2.5% of the sample. Sequenced material: peripheral blood. The receptors shown here come from a man aged 40-49 years who had recovered from COVID-19.

This sequence joins TRBV6-2 or TRBV6-3 and TRBJ2-1, with D perhaps TRBD1 (6 bases). Between the trimmed V and J ends, which lost 1 base and 8 bases, there was a span of 15 bases. The CDR3 sequence is 15 residues long. CDR1 and CDR2 (germline): MNHEY, SVGEGT. CDR3: CASSYWGTRPHEQFF. In DNA, the CDR3 is TGTGCCAGCAGTTACTGGGGGACAAGACCCCATGAGCAGTTCTTC.

V usage is TRBV23-1 and J usage is TRBJ2-7; D is perhaps TRBD2 (5 bases). TRBV23-1 is recorded as an ORF, its role being uncertain. The CDR3 is 17 amino acids. Trimming stripped 0 bases from V and 5 bases from J, with 20 bases between. CDR3 coding DNA: TGCGCCAGCAGTCAATCGTACGGCTCCACCGAGGGCGACGAGCAGTACTTC. Amino acids: CASSQSYGSTEGDEQYF.

The chain employs TRBV5-1 and TRBJ2-1, with 10 bases lining up with TRBD2. The trim removed 0 bases at V and 4 bases at J, leaving 4 bases unmatched. Germline CDR1 and CDR2: SGHRS and YFSETQ. The CDR3 length is 16 residues. DNA for the CDR3: TGCGCCAGCAGCTTGGATCCAGCGGGAGGGTACAATGAGCAGTTCTTC. Residues: CASSLDPAGGYNEQFF.

J is TRBJ2-7 and V is TRBV30, with TRBD1 identical over 9 bases. The germline gives CDR1 GTSNPN, CDR2 SVGIG (reference sequence). V dropped 1 base and J dropped 3; count of bases not matched to a gene: 10. The CDR3 loop spans 16 amino acids. The CDR3 DNA follows: TGTGCCTGGAGTGGCCCTCGGACAGGGGTGAGCTACGAGCAGTACTTC. Translated, it gives CAWSGPRTGVSYEQYF.

The chain couples TRBV2 to TRBJ1-2; D remains ambiguous. Trimming removed 6 bases from V and 4 bases from J, with 15 bases in between. The length of the CDR3 is 14 residues. Germline CDR1 reads SNHLY; CDR2 reads FYNNEI. The CDR3 DNA reads as TGTGCCAGCAGCGGGAGAAGCGAGGGCTATGGCTACACCTTC. Protein product: CASSGRSEGYGYTF.

V is TRBV2 and J is TRBJ2-3; no definite D call. This CDR3 has 14 residues. Germline values: CDR1 SNHLY, CDR2 FYNNEI. The V end was cut by 7 bases, the J end by 3 bases, with 14 bases between. The chain's CDR3 is CASTQSVRTDTQYF. CDR3 DNA sequence: TGTGCCAGCACACAAAGCGTGCGGACAGATACGCAGTATTTT.

This clone was detected only once. This chain joins TRBV9 and TRBJ2-5, with D perhaps TRBD2 (5 bases). The CDR3 runs to 15 residues. Germline loops: CDR1 SGDLS, CDR2 YYNGEE. Trimming removed 0 bases at V and 0 bases at J, with 9 bases between. CDR3 bases: TGTGCCAGCAGCGTAGTGGGAGACAACCAAGAGACCCAGTACTTC. Amino acids: CASSVVGDNQETQYF.

The genes are TRBV11-3 and TRBJ2-5; D not certain. There are 13 residues in the CDR3. Deletions cut 5 bases from V and 5 bases from J, with 12 bases between. The germline gives CDR1 SGHNT, CDR2 YENEEA. The CDR3 region has the DNA TGTGCCAGCAGCCGGAGTTACCGGGAGACCCAGTACTTC. This codes for CASSRSYRETQYF.

V usage is TRBV4-1 and J usage is TRBJ2-7; tentatively, D is TRBD1 (5 bases). The germline V and J ends were trimmed by 1 base and 1 base, with 17 bases remaining between them. Germline CDR1 is MGHRA and CDR2 is YSYEKL. There are 17 residues in the CDR3. The CDR3 bases are TGCGCCAGCAGCCAAGCCCTTAGGACACTTGTATCCTACGAGCAGTACTTC. This sequence encodes CASSQALRTLVSYEQYF.